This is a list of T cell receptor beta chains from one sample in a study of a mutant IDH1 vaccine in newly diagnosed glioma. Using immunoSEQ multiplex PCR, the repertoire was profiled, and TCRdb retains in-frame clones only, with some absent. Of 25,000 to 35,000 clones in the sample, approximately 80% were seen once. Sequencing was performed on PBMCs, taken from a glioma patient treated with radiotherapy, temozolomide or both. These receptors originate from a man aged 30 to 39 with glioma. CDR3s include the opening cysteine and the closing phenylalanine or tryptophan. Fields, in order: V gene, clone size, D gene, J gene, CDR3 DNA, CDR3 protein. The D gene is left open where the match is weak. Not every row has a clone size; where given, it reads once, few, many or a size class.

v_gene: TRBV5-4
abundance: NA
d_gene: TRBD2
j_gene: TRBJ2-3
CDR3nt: TGTGCCAGCAGGCAACTAGCGGGAATCACAGATACGCAGTATTTT
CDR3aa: CASRQLAGITDTQYF

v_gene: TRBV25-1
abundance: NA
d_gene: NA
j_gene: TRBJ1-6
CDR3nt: TGTGCCAGCAAACCTAGAACAGGGTCGAATTCACCCCTCCACTTT
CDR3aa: CASKPRTGSNSPLHF

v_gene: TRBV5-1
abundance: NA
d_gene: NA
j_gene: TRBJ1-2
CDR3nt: TGCGCCAGCAGCGAGGACACGTTTACTGGCTACACCTTC
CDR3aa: CASSEDTFTGYTF

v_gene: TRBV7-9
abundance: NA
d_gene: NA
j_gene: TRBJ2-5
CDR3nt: TGTGCCAGCAGCCCCCCCGGGGCGCATCAAGAGACCCAGTACTTC
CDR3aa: CASSPPGAHQETQYF

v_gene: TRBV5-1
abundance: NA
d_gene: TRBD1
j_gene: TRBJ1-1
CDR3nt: TGCGCCAGCAGCATGTCCGGGACAGAAAACACTGAAGCTTTCTTT
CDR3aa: CASSMSGTENTEAFF

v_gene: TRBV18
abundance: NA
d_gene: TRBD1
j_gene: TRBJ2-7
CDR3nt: TGTGCCAGCTCACCCCTCCAGGGGGCCGGCAACGAGCAGTACTTC
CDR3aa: CASSPLQGAGNEQYF

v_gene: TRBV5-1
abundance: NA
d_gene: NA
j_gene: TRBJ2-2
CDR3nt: TGCGCCAGCAGCGCCGGACTGAACACCGGGGAGCTGTTTTTT
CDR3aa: CASSAGLNTGELFF

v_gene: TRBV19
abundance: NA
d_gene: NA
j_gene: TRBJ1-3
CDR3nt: TGTGCCAGTAGTATGTACACCGACTCTGGAAACACCATATATTTT
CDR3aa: CASSMYTDSGNTIYF

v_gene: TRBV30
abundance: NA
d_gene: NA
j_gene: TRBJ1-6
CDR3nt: TGTGCCTGGAGACCCGGGGAGGGGTCCTCATGGAATTCACCCCTCCACTTT
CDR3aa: CAWRPGEGSSWNSPLHF

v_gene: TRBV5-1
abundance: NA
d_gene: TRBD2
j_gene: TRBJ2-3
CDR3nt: TGCGCCAGCAGCTTGGCCCTTAGCGGGCCCTCCACAGATACGCAGTATTTT
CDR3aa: CASSLALSGPSTDTQYF

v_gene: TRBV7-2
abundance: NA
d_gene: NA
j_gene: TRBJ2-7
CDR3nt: TGTGCCAGCAGCTTAGAGGGGGGCAACGAGCAGTACTTC
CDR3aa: CASSLEGGNEQYF

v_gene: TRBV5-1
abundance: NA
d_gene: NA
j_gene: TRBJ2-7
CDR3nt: TGCGCCAGCAGCTTGGGGGAAGAAGGCTACGAGCAGTACTTC
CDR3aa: CASSLGEEGYEQYF

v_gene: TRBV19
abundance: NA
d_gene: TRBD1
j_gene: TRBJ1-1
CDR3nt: TGTGCCAGTAGTCCTCTAACAGGGGACGATGGGACTGAAGCTTTCTTT
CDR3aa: CASSPLTGDDGTEAFF

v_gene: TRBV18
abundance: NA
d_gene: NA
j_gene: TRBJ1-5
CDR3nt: TGTGCCAGCTCACCTGCCAGCCGGCGGGATCAGCCCCAGCATTTT
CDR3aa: CASSPASRRDQPQHF

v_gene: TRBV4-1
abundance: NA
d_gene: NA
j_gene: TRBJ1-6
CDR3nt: TGCGCCAGCAGCCAAGCAGGGACGAATTCACCCCTCCACTTT
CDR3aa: CASSQAGTNSPLHF

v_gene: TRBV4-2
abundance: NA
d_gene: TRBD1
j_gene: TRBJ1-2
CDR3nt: TGTGCCAGCAGCCAAGAAGGGGGCGTATGGGATGGCTACACCTTC
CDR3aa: CASSQEGGVWDGYTF

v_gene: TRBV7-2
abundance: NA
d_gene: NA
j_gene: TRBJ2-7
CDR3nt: TGTGCCAGCAGCTTCCGGGGCAGCTCCTACGAGCAGTACTTC
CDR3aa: CASSFRGSSYEQYF

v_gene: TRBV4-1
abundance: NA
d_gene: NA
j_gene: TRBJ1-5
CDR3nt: TGCGCCAGCAGTCCTTTGGGGGGCAATCAGCCCCAGCATTTT
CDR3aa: CASSPLGGNQPQHF

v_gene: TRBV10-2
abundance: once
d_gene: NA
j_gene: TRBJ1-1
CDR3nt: TGCGCCAGCAGTGAAGCACAGAGGAACACTGAAGCTTTCTTT
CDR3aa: CASSEAQRNTEAFF

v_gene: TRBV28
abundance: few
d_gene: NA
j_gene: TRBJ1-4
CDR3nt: TGTGCCAGCAACCCGCAGGGCGGAGTGGGTGAAAAACTGTTTTTT
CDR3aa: CASNPQGGVGEKLFF

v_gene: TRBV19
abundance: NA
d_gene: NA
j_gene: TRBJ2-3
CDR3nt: TGTGCCAGTAGTGTAAACCCATCCGGCGCGGGGGATACGCAGTATTTT
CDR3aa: CASSVNPSGAGDTQYF

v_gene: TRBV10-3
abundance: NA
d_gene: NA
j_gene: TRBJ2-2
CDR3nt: TGTGCCATCAGTGAGTCGGGGCGGGGAAACACCGGGGAGCTGTTTTTT
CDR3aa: CAISESGRGNTGELFF

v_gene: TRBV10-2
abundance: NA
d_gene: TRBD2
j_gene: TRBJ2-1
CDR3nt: TGCGCCAGCAGTGCAGGATCAGCGGGAGTACTGTTCTACAATGAGCAGTTCTTC
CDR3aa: CASSAGSAGVLFYNEQFF

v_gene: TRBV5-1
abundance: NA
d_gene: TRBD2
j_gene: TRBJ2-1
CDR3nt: TGCGCCAGCGGACCGGGGGGGCGTGGGAATGAGCAGTTCTTC
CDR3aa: CASGPGGRGNEQFF

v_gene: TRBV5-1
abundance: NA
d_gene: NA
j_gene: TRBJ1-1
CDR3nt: TGCGCCAGCAGCTTCTCGATGGACACTGAAGCTTTCTTT
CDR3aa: CASSFSMDTEAFF

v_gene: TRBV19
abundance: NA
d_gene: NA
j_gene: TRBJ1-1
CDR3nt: TGTGCCAGTAGTTTCGGGAACACTGAAGCTTTCTTT
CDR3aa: CASSFGNTEAFF

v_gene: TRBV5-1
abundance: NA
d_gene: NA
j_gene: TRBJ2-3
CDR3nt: TGCGCCAGCACCCGGGACTTTCGCACAGATACGCAGTATTTT
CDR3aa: CASTRDFRTDTQYF

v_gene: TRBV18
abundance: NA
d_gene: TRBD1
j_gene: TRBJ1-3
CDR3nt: TGTGCCAGCTCACCCACGGGACAGGCCTCTGGAAACACCATATATTTT
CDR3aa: CASSPTGQASGNTIYF

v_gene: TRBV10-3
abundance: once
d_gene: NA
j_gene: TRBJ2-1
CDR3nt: TGTGCCATCAGTGATGTGGCCAGCCCTGGATCCAATGAGCAGTTCTTC
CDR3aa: CAISDVASPGSNEQFF

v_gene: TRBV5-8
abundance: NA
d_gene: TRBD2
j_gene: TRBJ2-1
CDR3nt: TGTGCCAGCAGCTCCGGGACTAGCGGGATGAATGAGCAGTTCTTC
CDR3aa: CASSSGTSGMNEQFF

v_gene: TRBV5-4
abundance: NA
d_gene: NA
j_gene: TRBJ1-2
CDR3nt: TGTGCCAGCAGCTTGGAGGGGGGGGCGCATGGCTACACCTTC
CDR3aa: CASSLEGGAHGYTF

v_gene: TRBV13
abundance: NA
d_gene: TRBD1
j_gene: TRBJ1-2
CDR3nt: TGTGCCAGCAGCTGGGACAGAAACTATGGCTACACCTTC
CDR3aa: CASSWDRNYGYTF

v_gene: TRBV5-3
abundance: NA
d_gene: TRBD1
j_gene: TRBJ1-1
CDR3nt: TGTGCCAGAGAAGGGGGACAGCTGAACACTGAAGCTTTCTTT
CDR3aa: CAREGGQLNTEAFF

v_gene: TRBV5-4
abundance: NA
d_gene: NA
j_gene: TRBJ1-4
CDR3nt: TGTGCCAGCAGCTTGGAACAGGGCGATGTTGAAAAACTGTTTTTT
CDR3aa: CASSLEQGDVEKLFF

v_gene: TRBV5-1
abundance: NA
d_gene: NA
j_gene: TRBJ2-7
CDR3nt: TGCGCCAGCAACCAGGGGGGGGAGCAGTACTTC
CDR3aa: CASNQGGEQYF

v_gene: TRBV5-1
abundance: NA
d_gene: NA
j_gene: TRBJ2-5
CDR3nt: TGCGCCAGCAGCTCGGACAGTACACAAGAGACCCAGTACTTC
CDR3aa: CASSSDSTQETQYF

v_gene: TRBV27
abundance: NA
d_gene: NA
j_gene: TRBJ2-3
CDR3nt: TGTGCCAGCAGTTTAGGCAGGCCCCCTCTGCCGCAGTATTTT
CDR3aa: CASSLGRPPLPQYF

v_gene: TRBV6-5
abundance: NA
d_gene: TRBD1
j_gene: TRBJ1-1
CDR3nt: TGTGCCAGCAGTTATAGGTCCAGGGGGCGTACTGAAGCTTTCTTT
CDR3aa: CASSYRSRGRTEAFF

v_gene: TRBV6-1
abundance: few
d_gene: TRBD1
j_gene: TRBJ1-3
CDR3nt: TGTGCCAGCAGTGCCAGACAGGGGGCTTCGGGAAACACCATATATTTT
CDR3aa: CASSARQGASGNTIYF

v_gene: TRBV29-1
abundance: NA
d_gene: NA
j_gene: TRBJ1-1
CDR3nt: TGCAGCGTTGGGGGGCGGGCTTTGAACACTGAAGCTTTCTTT
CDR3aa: CSVGGRALNTEAFF

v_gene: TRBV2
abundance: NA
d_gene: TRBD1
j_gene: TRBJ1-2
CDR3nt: TGTGCCAGCAGTGTCGACAGGGACTCTGGCTACACCTTC
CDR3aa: CASSVDRDSGYTF

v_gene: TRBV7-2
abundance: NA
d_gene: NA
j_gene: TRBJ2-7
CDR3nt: TGTGCCAGCAGCCCGGTGGGGGCCCCCCACTACGAGCAGTACTTC
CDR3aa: CASSPVGAPHYEQYF

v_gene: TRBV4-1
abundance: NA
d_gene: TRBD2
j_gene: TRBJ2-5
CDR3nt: TGCGCCAGCAGCCTAATAACTAGCGGCGAGACCCAGTACTTC
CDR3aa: CASSLITSGETQYF

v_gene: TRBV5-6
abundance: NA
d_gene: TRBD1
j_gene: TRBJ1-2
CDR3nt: TGTGCCAGCAGCTTGGGACAGGGGGTCGGTGGCTACACCTTC
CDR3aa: CASSLGQGVGGYTF

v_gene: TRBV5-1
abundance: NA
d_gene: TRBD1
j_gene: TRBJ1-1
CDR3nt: TGCGCCAGCAGTTTACAGGGGGCGAACACTGAAGCTTTCTTT
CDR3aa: CASSLQGANTEAFF

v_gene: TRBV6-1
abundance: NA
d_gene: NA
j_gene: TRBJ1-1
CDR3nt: TGTGCCAGCAGTGAGTGGAGGAACACTGAAGCTTTCTTT
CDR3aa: CASSEWRNTEAFF